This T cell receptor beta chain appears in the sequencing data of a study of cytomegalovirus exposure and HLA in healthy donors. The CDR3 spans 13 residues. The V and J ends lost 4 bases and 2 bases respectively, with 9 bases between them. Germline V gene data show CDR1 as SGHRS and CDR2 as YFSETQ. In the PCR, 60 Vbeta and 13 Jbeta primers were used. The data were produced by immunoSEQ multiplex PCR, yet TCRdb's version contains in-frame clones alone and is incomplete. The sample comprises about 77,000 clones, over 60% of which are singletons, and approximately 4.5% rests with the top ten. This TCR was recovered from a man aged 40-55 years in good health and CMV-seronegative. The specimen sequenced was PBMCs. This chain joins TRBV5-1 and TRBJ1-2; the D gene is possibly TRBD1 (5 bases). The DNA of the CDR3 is TGCGCCAGCAGCCCCGGGGGGAACTATGGCTACACCTTC. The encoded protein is CASSPGGNYGYTF.